The clone carrying this TCR beta chain was counted at least ten times. TCRdb ran MiXCR on the 5' RACE reads and lists one entry per CDR3 protein. The data contain about 160,000 distinct CDR3 sequences, approximately 20% of them singletons. This sample stems from a study of CD8 T cells in ankylosing spondylitis. This CDR3 has 17 residues. The germline V and J ends were trimmed by 5 bases and 0 bases, with 17 bases remaining between them. The chain combines TRBV12-3 or TRBV12-4 with TRBJ1-3; the D is unclear. The source material was blood, either unsorted or a sorted T cell fraction (not recorded which). The source of this sequence is a male donor with ankylosing spondylitis or in good health (not recorded which). In DNA, the CDR3 is TGTGCCAGCAGTCCACGGTGGGAGACTAACTCTGGAAACACCATATATTTT. This sequence encodes CASSPRWETNSGNTIYF.